A selection of T cell receptor beta chains follows, all from one sample in a study. TCRdb re-derived calls from the RT-PCR reads in MiXCR, one entry per CDR3 protein. Altogether about 700,000 distinct CDR3 sequences are present, 12% to 15% being singletons, with the ten largest covering 3.6%. Sequencing was carried out using memory CD4+ T cells from blood. The receptors originated from a female donor in good health, serving as a healthy control. CDR3s leave out the opening cysteine and the closing phenylalanine or tryptophan. Fields, in order: clone size, V gene, J gene, CDR3 protein. Clone size is not always given. Where it is, it says once, few, many or a class for expanded clones.

>few|TRBV28|TRBJ1-3
ASEGRGQENTIY
>many|TRBV4-2|TRBJ2-7
ASSCTTSGSTCSEQY
>NA|TRBV6-6|TRBJ1-3
ASAGVGNTIY
>NA|TRBV30|TRBJ2-1
AWSLLAGEQF
>many|TRBV5-1|TRBJ2-1
ASSLISGRALSEQF
>few|TRBV20-1|TRBJ1-1
SAIPISGTGGSNTEAF
>NA|TRBV11-2|TRBJ2-7
ASSWHRYDGPPGEQY
>few|TRBV12-3/TRBV12-4|TRBJ1-2
ASDSPGGYT
>few|TRBV20-1|TRBJ2-1
SARWGGGYNEQF
>NA|TRBV7-8|TRBJ2-5
ASSFWRAGETQY
>many|TRBV6-5|TRBJ1-5
ASSSREGAGDQPQH
>many|TRBV10-3|TRBJ2-3
AISEGISGSTDTQY
>few|TRBV4-2|TRBJ2-1
ASSPGTPGAWEQF
>few|TRBV20-1|TRBJ1-3
SARDGKQGGRNTIY
>few|TRBV20-1|TRBJ1-2
SAQGNIGYT
>NA|TRBV25-1|TRBJ2-1
ASSDSRTSGGYNEQF
>many|TRBV20-1|TRBJ1-1
SAIRVNAAQKEAF
>NA|TRBV7-9|TRBJ2-7
ASTNRQGSYEQY
>many|TRBV29-1|TRBJ2-1
SVLTSGVNEQF
>many|TRBV7-3|TRBJ1-2
ASSPGQGTDGYT
>NA|TRBV24-1|TRBJ1-5
ATSDPKRDSNQPQH
>few|TRBV5-1|TRBJ2-7
ASSFLNGHEQY
>NA|TRBV5-6|TRBJ1-5
ASSRGPDIGNQPQH
>NA|TRBV5-1|TRBJ1-2
ASSLGQALSGYT
>NA|TRBV4-2|TRBJ2-1
ASSQDQTAGGLEF
>many|TRBV12-3/TRBV12-4|TRBJ2-7
ASSAGQGTSEQY
>few|TRBV20-1|TRBJ1-5
SARDLTPPATQH
>NA|TRBV7-8|TRBJ2-7
ASSTVGQGDGEQY
>few|TRBV5-6|TRBJ2-1
ASSLAIEQF
>many|TRBV5-1|TRBJ2-1
ASSLVLNEQF
>NA|TRBV10-3|TRBJ2-1
AISKGQGGYNEQF
>NA|TRBV7-9|TRBJ1-6
ASSPKERVGTALH
>many|TRBV24-1|TRBJ1-5
ATRGPQGSLGGNQPQH
>NA|TRBV10-3|TRBJ2-3
AIRRAQGLTSTDTQY
>many|TRBV12-3/TRBV12-4|TRBJ1-2
ASSFRGGDGYT
>many|TRBV6-2/TRBV6-3|TRBJ1-2
ASSPQENYGYT
>NA|TRBV6-2/TRBV6-3|TRBJ2-1
ASSGLAGVGLSEQF
>few|TRBV28|TRBJ2-5
ASRHSVDGETQY
>NA|TRBV25-1|TRBJ1-2
ASSEPMTENYGYT
>few|TRBV20-1|TRBJ2-1
SASSWDSNNEQF
>many|TRBV29-1|TRBJ2-1
SVEDRGSSYNEQF
>many|TRBV5-1|TRBJ2-1
ATSGEPGNEQF
>many|TRBV10-3|TRBJ1-1
AISTTGNTEAF
>NA|TRBV19|TRBJ2-7
ASAVGGRIPYEQY
>NA|TRBV9|TRBJ2-3
ASSGGGLSTDTQY